This section outlines one T cell receptor (beta chain) sequence together with its context. What it recognizes is unknown. Some clones are missing from TCRdb's copy, which holds only in-frame ones; the method was immunoSEQ multiplex PCR. Among roughly 140,000 clones listed, roughly 90% were seen once. This sample was included in a study of T cell responses to AZD1222 COVID-19 vaccine. Notes on the study in general: Across the whole spike, CD4 TCRs peaked at regions 160-218 and 743-854.

The receptor's source is an adult who received the AZD1222 COVID-19 vaccine. The input for sequencing was peripheral blood, taken 28 days after the second AZD1222 dose.

The CDR3: CASSYSREGHEKLFF. As DNA, the CDR3 is TGTGCCAGCAGTTACTCGAGAGAGGGGCATGAAAAACTGTTTTTT. V is TRBV6-5 and J is TRBJ1-4, with D perhaps matching TRBD1 (5 bases). V was shortened by 0 bases and J by 6 bases, with 11 bases between the two germline ends. From germline, CDR1 is MNHEY and CDR2 SVGAGI. CDR3 length: 15 residues.